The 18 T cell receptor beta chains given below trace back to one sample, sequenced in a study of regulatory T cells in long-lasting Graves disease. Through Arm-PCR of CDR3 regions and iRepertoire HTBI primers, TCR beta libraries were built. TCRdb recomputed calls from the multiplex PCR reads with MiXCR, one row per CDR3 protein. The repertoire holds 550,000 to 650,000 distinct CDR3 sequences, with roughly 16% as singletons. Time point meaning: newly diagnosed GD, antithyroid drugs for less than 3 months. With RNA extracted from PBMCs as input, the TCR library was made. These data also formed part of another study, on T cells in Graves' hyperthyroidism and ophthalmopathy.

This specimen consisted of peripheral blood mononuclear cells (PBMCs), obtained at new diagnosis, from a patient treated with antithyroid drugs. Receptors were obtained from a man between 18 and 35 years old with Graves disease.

CDR3 sequence (DNA): TGTGCCAGCAGCGTCAGGACTAGCGGGAGAAATGAGCAGTTCTTC. Translation gives CASSVRTSGRNEQFF. The V and J genes are TRBV7-2 and TRBJ2-1; 13 positions agree with TRBD2. Germline V gene data show CDR1 as SGHTA and CDR2 as FQGNSA. V lost 5 bases, J lost 7 bases, and 5 bases stayed unmatched. The CDR3 contains 15 residues.

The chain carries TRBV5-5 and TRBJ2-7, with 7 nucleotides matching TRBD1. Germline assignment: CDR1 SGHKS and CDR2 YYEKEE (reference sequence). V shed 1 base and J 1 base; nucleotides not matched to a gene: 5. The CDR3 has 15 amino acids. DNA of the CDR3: TGTGCCAGCAGCTTGCGGGACAGTAGGTCCTACGAGCAGTACTTC. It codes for CASSLRDSRSYEQYF.

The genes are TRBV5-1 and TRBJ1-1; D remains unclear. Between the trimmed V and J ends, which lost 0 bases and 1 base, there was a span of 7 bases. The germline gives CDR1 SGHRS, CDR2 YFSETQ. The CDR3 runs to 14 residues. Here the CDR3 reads CASSLATRNTEAFF. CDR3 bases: TGCGCCAGCAGCTTGGCCACGAGGAACACTGAAGCTTTCTTT. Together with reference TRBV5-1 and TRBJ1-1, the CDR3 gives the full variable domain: KAGVTQTPRYLIKTRGQQVTLSCSPISGHRSVSWYQQTPGQGLQFLFEYFSETQRNKGNFPGRFSGRQFSNSRSEMNVSTLELGDSALYLCASSLATRNTEAFFGQGTRLTVV.

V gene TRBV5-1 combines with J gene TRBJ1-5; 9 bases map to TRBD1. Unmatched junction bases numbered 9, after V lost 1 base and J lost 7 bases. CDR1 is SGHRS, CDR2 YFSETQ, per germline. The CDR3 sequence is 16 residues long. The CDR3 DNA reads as TGCGCCAGCAGCTTGCCCTCTGCGGGACAGGGACAGCCCCAGCATTTT. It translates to CASSLPSAGQGQPQHF.

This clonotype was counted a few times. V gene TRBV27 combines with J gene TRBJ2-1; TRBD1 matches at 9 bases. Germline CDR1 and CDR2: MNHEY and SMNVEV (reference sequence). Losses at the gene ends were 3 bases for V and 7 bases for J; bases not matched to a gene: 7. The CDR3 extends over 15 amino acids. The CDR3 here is CASSFGTGLTNEQFF. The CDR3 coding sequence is TGTGCCAGCAGTTTCGGGACAGGGTTGACGAATGAGCAGTTCTTC.

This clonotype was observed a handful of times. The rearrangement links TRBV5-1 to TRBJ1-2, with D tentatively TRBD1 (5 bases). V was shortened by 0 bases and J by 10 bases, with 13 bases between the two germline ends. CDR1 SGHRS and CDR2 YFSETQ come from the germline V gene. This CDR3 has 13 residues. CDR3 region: CASSLEASGPYTF. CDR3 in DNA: TGCGCCAGCAGCTTGGAAGCGTCAGGGCCCTACACCTTC.

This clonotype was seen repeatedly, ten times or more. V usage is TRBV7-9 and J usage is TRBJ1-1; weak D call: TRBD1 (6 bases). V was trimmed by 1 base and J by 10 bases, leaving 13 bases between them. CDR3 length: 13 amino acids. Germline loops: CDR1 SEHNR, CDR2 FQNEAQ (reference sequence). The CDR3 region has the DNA TGTGCCAGCAGCTTAGGGGGGCTCGATGGAGCTTTCTTT. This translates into CASSLGGLDGAFF.

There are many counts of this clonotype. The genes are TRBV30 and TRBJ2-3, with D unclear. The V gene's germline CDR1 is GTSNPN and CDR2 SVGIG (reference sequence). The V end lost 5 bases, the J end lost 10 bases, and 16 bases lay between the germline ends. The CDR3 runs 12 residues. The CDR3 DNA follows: TGTGCCTGGGAAAATGCATTTCTCTCGCAGTATTTT. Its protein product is CAWENAFLSQYF. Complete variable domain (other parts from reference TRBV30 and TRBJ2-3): SQTIHQWPATLVQPVGSPLSLECTVEGTSNPNLYWYRQAAGRGLQLLFYSVGIGQISSEVPQNLSASRPQDRQFILSSKKLLLSDSGFYLCAWENAFLSQYFGPGTRLTVL.

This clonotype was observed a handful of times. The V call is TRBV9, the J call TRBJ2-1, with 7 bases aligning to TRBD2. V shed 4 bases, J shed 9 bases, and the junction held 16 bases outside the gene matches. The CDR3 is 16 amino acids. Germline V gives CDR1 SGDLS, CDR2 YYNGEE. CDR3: CASSSRPDRPGGEQFF. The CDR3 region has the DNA TGTGCCAGCAGCTCCAGGCCTGACCGCCCGGGGGGTGAGCAGTTCTTC.

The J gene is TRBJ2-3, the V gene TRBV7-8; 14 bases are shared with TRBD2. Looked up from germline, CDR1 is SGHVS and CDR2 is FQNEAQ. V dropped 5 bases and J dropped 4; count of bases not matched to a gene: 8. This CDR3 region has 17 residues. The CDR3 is CASSGGLAGGGSDTQYF. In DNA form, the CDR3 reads TGTGCCAGCAGCGGTGGACTAGCGGGAGGAGGGTCAGATACGCAGTATTTT.

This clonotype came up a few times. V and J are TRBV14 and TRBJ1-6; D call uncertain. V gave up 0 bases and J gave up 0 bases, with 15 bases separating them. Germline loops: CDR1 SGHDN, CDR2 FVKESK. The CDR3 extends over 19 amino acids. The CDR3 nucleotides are TGTGCCAGCAGCCAAGATCGAGGGAGGTCGGGCTCCTATAATTCACCCCTCCACTTT. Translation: CASSQDRGRSGSYNSPLHF.

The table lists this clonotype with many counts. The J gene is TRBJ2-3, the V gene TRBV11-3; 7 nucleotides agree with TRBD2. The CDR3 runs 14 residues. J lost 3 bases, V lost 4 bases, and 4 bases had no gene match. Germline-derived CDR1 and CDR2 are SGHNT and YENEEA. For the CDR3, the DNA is TGTGCCAGCAGCTCCTTCGGGAGGACAGATACGCAGTATTTT. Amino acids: CASSSFGRTDTQYF.

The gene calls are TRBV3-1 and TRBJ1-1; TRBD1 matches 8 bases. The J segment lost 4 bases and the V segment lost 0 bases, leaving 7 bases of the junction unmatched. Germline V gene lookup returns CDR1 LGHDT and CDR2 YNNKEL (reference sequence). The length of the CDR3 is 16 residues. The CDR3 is CASSQETGEGITEAFF. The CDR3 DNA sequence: TGTGCCAGCAGCCAAGAGACAGGGGAAGGGATCACTGAAGCTTTCTTT.

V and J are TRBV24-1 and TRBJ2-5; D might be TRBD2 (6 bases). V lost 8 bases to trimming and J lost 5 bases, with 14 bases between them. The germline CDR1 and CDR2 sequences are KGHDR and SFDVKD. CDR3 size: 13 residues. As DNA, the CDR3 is TGTGCCACCACCGGGACGGGAGAGGAGACCCAGTACTTC. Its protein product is CATTGTGEETQYF.

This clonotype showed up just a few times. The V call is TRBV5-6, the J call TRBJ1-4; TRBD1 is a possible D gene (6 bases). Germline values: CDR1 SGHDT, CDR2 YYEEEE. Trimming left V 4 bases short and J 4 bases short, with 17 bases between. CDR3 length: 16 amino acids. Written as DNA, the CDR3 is TGTGCCAGCAGCCGGGGGCCGACAGCCCTTAATGAAAAACTGTTTTTT. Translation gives CASSRGPTALNEKLFF. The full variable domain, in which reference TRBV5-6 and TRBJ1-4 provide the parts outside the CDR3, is DAGVTQSPTHLIKTRGQQVTLRCSPKSGHDTVSWYQQALGQGPQFIFQYYEEEERQRGNFPDRFSGHQFPNYSSELNVNALLLGDSALYLCASSRGPTALNEKLFFGSGTQLSVL.

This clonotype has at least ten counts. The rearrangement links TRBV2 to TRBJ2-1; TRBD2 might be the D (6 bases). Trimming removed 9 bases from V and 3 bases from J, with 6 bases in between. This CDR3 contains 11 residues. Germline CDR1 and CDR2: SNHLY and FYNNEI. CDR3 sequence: CASSGYNEQFF. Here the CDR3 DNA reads TGTGCCAGTAGCGGCTACAATGAGCAGTTCTTC.

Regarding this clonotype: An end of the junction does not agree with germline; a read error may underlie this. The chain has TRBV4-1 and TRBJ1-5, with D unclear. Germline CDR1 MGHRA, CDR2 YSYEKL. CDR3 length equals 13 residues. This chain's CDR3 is CASSEEASQPQHF. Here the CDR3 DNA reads TGCGCCAGCAGCGAAGAGGCCAGTCAGCCCCAGCATTTT.

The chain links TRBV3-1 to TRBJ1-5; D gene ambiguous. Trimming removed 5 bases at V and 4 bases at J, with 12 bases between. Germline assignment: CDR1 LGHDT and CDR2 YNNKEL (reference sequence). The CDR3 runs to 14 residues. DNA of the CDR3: TGTGCCAGCAGCGTAAGGAATGGGAATCAGCCCCAGCATTTT. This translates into CASSVRNGNQPQHF.